Each of the 30 T cell receptor beta chains below was sequenced from the same sample in a study of cytomegalovirus exposure and HLA in healthy donors. The PCR contained 60 Vbeta and 13 Jbeta primers. Sequencing used immunoSEQ multiplex PCR; TCRdb keeps in-frame clones, though not all of them. The sample lists 100,000 to 150,000 clones, about 11% seen once, with 3.5% to 5% in the top ten. Sequencing was carried out using PBMCs. The receptors were sampled from a woman under 30 in good health and CMV-seropositive.

The CDR3 DNA sequence: TGTGCCAGTAGTCTCGACAGGGGTTACACTGAAGCTTTCTTT. Translated, it gives CASSLDRGYTEAFF. The chain recombines TRBV19 with TRBJ1-1, with 8 bases aligning to TRBD1. J gave up 3 bases and V 5 bases, and 5 bases lay outside the gene matches. This CDR3 has 14 residues. Germline V lookup: CDR1 LNHDA, CDR2 SQIVND (reference sequence). The full variable domain, rest sourced from reference TRBV19 and TRBJ1-1, is DGGITQSPKYLFRKEGQNVTLSCEQNLNHDAMYWYRQDPGQGLRLIYYSQIVNDFQKGDIAEGYSVSREKKESFPLTVTSAQKNPTAFYLCASSLDRGYTEAFFGQGTRLTVV.

This clone was found many times. This chain connects TRBV11-3 to TRBJ2-2, with D possibly being TRBD1 (6 bases). CDR1 is SGHNT, CDR2 YENEEA, per germline. Trimming removed 8 bases from V and 2 bases from J, with 9 bases in between. CDR3 length: 13 residues. The chain's CDR3 is CASDRLNTGELFF. DNA for the CDR3: TGTGCCAGCGACAGGTTAAACACCGGGGAGCTGTTTTTT.

The chain carries TRBV7-6 and TRBJ2-1; TRBD2 matches at 10 bases. The germline gives CDR1 SGHVS, CDR2 FNYEAQ. The CDR3 sequence is 16 residues long. Trimming removed 1 base from V and 7 bases from J; junction bases left unmatched: 7. CDR3 nucleotides: TGTGCCAGCAGCTTAGTAACTAGCGGGACTGCTAATGAGCAGTTCTTC. Translation: CASSLVTSGTANEQFF. The entire variable domain, with the rest obtained from reference TRBV7-6 and TRBJ2-1, is as follows: GAGVSQSPRYKVTKRGQDVALRCDPISGHVSLYWYRQALGQGPEFLTYFNYEAQQDKSGLPNDRFSAERPEGSISTLTIQRTEQRDSAMYRCASSLVTSGTANEQFFGPGTRLTVL.

There are a few counts of this clone. This chain connects TRBV27 to TRBJ2-7, with D maybe TRBD2 (7 bases). CDR1 and CDR2 (germline): MNHEY, SMNVEV (reference sequence). V lost 0 bases and J lost 7, with 16 bases in between. The CDR3 is 15 residues long. CDR3: CASSLSAGAKGEQYF. The CDR3 coding sequence is TGTGCCAGCAGTTTATCGGCGGGGGCCAAAGGGGAGCAGTACTTC.

The rearrangement joins TRBV5-4 to TRBJ2-1, with TRBD2 matching 8 bases. The CDR3 is 15 amino acids. The junction had 8 bases not matched to a gene; V was cut back by 0 bases and J by 9 bases. Germline CDR1 is SGHNT and CDR2 is YYREEE (reference sequence). The CDR3 spells CASSLGGLAWGEQFF. CDR3 in DNA: TGTGCCAGCAGCTTGGGAGGACTAGCTTGGGGTGAGCAGTTCTTC.

This clone was detected only a few times. V is TRBV9 and J is TRBJ2-1; D not resolved. The V gene's germline CDR1 is SGDLS and CDR2 YYNGEE. Trimming removed 4 bases from V and 4 bases from J, with 12 bases in between. The CDR3 is 14 amino acids. The CDR3 reads CASSPIQSYNEQFF. DNA of the CDR3: TGTGCCAGCAGCCCTATACAGTCATACAATGAGCAGTTCTTC.

The chain carries TRBV9 and TRBJ1-3, with 8 positions matching TRBD1. The V and J ends lost 1 base and 3 bases, in that order; junction bases with no gene match: 6. Germline CDR1 is SGDLS and CDR2 is YYNGEE. This CDR3 region has 16 residues. The DNA for the CDR3 is TGTGCCAGCAGCGTAATGGCTACAGGGGGTGGAAACACCATATATTTT. This encodes CASSVMATGGGNTIYF. Filled out from reference TRBV9 and TRBJ1-3, the complete variable domain reads DSGVTQTPKHLITATGQRVTLRCSPRSGDLSVYWYQQSLDQGLQFLIQYYNGEERAKGNILERFSAQQFPDLHSELNLSSLELGDSALYFCASSVMATGGGNTIYFGEGSWLTVV.

This clone was counted between two and nine times. This chain joins TRBV6-5 and TRBJ2-2, with D possibly being TRBD2 (7 bases). Germline CDR1 is MNHEY and CDR2 is SVGAGI. Trimming cost V 2 bases and J 5 bases, with 15 bases left between them. The CDR3 runs 16 residues. This chain's CDR3 is CASSYPGGTRTGELFF. Here the CDR3 DNA reads TGTGCCAGCAGTTACCCCGGGGGGACACGTACCGGGGAGCTGTTTTTT.

The rearrangement links TRBV10-3 to TRBJ2-1; D possibly corresponds to TRBD2 (6 bases). Trimming shortened V by 5 bases and J by 7 bases, and 15 bases separated the two germline ends. Germline loops: CDR1 ENHRY, CDR2 SYGVKD. The length of the CDR3 is 14 residues. Here the CDR3 DNA reads TGTGCCATCAGTCAAACGGGAGAGAGAAATGAGCAGTTCTTC. Encoded protein: CAISQTGERNEQFF.

The table lists this clone with a few counts. The genes are TRBV6-1 and TRBJ1-3; 8 bases match TRBD1. Germline-derived CDR1 and CDR2 are MNHNS and SASEGT. The CDR3 runs 13 residues. J was trimmed by 3 bases and V by 6 bases; bases with no gene match: 1. The CDR3 DNA is TGTGCCAGCAGAGGGACAGGTGGAAACACCATATATTTT. Protein product: CASRGTGGNTIYF.

The chain joins TRBV7-2 to TRBJ2-1; possibly TRBD2 for D (6 bases). V lost 3 bases and J 7 bases, leaving 13 bases between the germline ends. This CDR3 region has 14 residues. In germline, CDR1 is SGHTA, CDR2 FQGNSA. CDR3 residues: CASSFRSSVNEQFF. CDR3 bases: TGTGCCAGCAGCTTCCGTTCTAGCGTTAATGAGCAGTTCTTC.

J is TRBJ1-2 and V is TRBV30; no clear D gene. The CDR3 loop spans 13 amino acids. Germline assignment: CDR1 GTSNPN and CDR2 SVGIG (reference sequence). The ends were cut back, 1 base at V and 7 bases at J, with 13 bases in the middle. The CDR3 loop reads CAWSAGTSTGYTF. The CDR3 DNA follows: TGTGCCTGGAGTGCAGGAACATCTACTGGCTACACCTTC. The full variable domain, completed using reference TRBV30 and TRBJ1-2, is SQTIHQWPATLVQPVGSPLSLECTVEGTSNPNLYWYRQAAGRGLQLLFYSVGIGQISSEVPQNLSASRPQDRQFILSSKKLLLSDSGFYLCAWSAGTSTGYTFGSGTRLTVV.

The chain joins TRBV7-9 to TRBJ2-1, with D maybe TRBD1 (6 bases). CDR1 and CDR2 (germline): SEHNR, FQNEAQ (reference sequence). The CDR3 is 16 amino acids. With 5 bases removed from V and 8 bases from J, the gap between germline ends came to 22 bases. As DNA, the CDR3 is TGTGCCAGCAGCAATCCGGGACACCGGGGATTGGATGAGCAGTTCTTC. Amino acids: CASSNPGHRGLDEQFF.

The gene calls are TRBV28 and TRBJ2-1; unclear D gene. The germline V gene encodes CDR1 MDHEN and CDR2 SYDVKM. V was cut by 5 bases and J by 5 bases, with 19 bases left in between. This CDR3 comprises 16 residues. This CDR3 is CASSADRIAYNNEQFF. For the CDR3, the DNA is TGTGCCAGCAGTGCCGATCGGATAGCATACAACAATGAGCAGTTCTTC.

The J gene is TRBJ2-5, the V gene TRBV28, with D possibly matching TRBD2 (5 bases). Germline V gives CDR1 MDHEN, CDR2 SYDVKM. The V end lost 7 bases, the J end lost 4 bases, and 16 bases lay between the germline ends. The CDR3 contains 14 residues. The CDR3 sequence is CASTSRGRRETQYF. CDR3 DNA: TGTGCCAGCACCTCCCGAGGGCGGAGAGAGACCCAGTACTTC.

This clone was picked up a small number of times. The rearrangement uses TRBV30 and TRBJ2-5; the match to TRBD2 covers 13 bases. CDR1 is GTSNPN, CDR2 SVGIG, per germline (reference sequence). The CDR3 extends over 13 amino acids. The junction had 2 bases not matched to a gene; V was cut back by 7 bases and J by 3 bases. The CDR3 is CAYGTSGKETQYF. The CDR3 DNA reads TGTGCCTATGGGACTAGCGGGAAAGAGACCCAGTACTTC.

The chain combines TRBV9 with TRBJ1-4; D unclear. This CDR3 is 15 amino acids long. V shed 0 bases and J shed 2 bases, with 8 bases lying between them. Germline CDR1 and CDR2: SGDLS and YYNGEE. The CDR3 DNA is TGTGCCAGCAGCGTAGGGCGGGCTACTAATGAAAAACTGTTTTTT. Protein sequence: CASSVGRATNEKLFF.

This clone has only a few counts. The gene calls are TRBV5-1 and TRBJ2-2; 9 positions match TRBD1. This CDR3 is built from 16 residues. Germline trimming cut 7 bases from V and 5 bases from J; bases unmatched to any gene: 12. Per the germline V gene, CDR1 is SGHRS and CDR2 is YFSETQ. The CDR3 loop reads CASLPWDREGTGELFF. The CDR3 nucleotides read TGCGCCAGCCTTCCTTGGGACAGGGAAGGAACCGGGGAGCTGTTTTTT.

This chain links TRBV6-1 with TRBJ2-3; 9 bases map to TRBD2. V dropped 0 bases and J dropped 3; count of bases not matched to a gene: 7. From germline, CDR1 is MNHNS and CDR2 SASEGT. CDR3 length: 17 amino acids. The CDR3 DNA sequence: TGTGCCAGCAGTGAAGCGGTAGCGGGAGTGAGTACAGATACGCAGTATTTT. It translates to CASSEAVAGVSTDTQYF.

This clone has just a few counts. The chain's CDR3 is CATSRGHLNTEAFF. CDR3 in DNA: TGTGCCACCAGCAGGGGACACCTGAACACTGAAGCTTTCTTT. The gene calls are TRBV15 and TRBJ1-1; D perhaps matches TRBD1 (6 bases). The V end was cut by 3 bases, the J end by 0 bases, with 8 bases between. Germline assignment: CDR1 LNHNV and CDR2 YYDKDF (reference sequence). This CDR3 is built from 14 residues.

The chain joins TRBV6-1 to TRBJ1-2; TRBD1 matches at 7 bases. Germline CDR1 and CDR2: MNHNS and SASEGT. With V trimmed by 7 bases and J by 2 bases, 4 bases remained unmatched. The CDR3 loop spans 13 amino acids. CDR3 nucleotide sequence: TGTGCCAGCACGGGACAGCCGAACTATGGCTACACCTTC. Protein sequence: CASTGQPNYGYTF.

This clone turned up a few times. The gene calls are TRBV7-9 and TRBJ2-7; 11 bases map to TRBD2. The CDR3 spans 15 residues. Germline CDR1 and CDR2: SEHNR and FQNEAQ (reference sequence). Trimming at V came to 5 bases and at J to 0 bases, leaving 3 bases not matched to a gene. The CDR3 bases are TGTGCCAGCAGCGAGGGACTAGCGGTCTCCTACGAGCAGTACTTC. Amino acid sequence: CASSEGLAVSYEQYF.

The chain carries TRBV30 and TRBJ1-5; 7 bases map to TRBD1. Germline V gene sequence: CDR1 GTSNPN, CDR2 SVGIG (reference sequence). Trimming cost V 3 bases and J 0 bases; bases outside gene matches: 8. This CDR3 comprises 16 residues. The DNA of the CDR3 is TGTGCCTGGAGCGGTGCGGGACAGACTAGCAATCAGCCCCAGCATTTT. Amino acid sequence: CAWSGAGQTSNQPQHF.

This clone appeared a few times. The gene calls are TRBV5-5 and TRBJ1-5, with D possibly matching TRBD1 (6 bases). Germline V gives CDR1 SGHKS, CDR2 YYEKEE (reference sequence). V lost 4 bases, J lost 6 bases, and 14 bases lay in between. This CDR3 has 14 residues. Here the CDR3 DNA reads TGTGCCAGCAGCCCAGGGGTGGTTGGTCAGCCCCAGCATTTT. It yields the protein CASSPGVVGQPQHF.

The rearrangement joins TRBV5-5 to TRBJ2-5; 8 positions agree with TRBD2. This CDR3 spans 16 amino acids. The V segment lost 0 bases and the J segment 1 base; nucleotides outside the gene matches: 5. Germline CDR1 SGHKS, CDR2 YYEKEE (reference sequence). The CDR3 protein is CASSLELAGIQETQYF. CDR3 DNA sequence: TGTGCCAGCAGCTTGGAGTTAGCGGGAATCCAAGAGACCCAGTACTTC.

This rearrangement joins TRBV12-5 to TRBJ2-2; D might be TRBD1 (6 bases). The germline V gene has CDR1 LGHNT and CDR2 FRNRAP. Trimming removed 5 bases at V and 2 bases at J, with 15 bases between. The CDR3 spans 16 residues. The CDR3 DNA reads as TGTGCTAGTGGTGCCCGCACAGGGTTCAACACCGGGGAGCTGTTTTTT. It translates to CASGARTGFNTGELFF.

A few counts support this clone. V gene TRBV28 combines with J gene TRBJ2-7; maybe TRBD2 (6 bases). V lost 10 bases and J 1 base, leaving 17 bases between the germline ends. This CDR3 is 14 amino acids long. Germline CDR1 is MDHEN and CDR2 is SYDVKM. CDR3 residues: CATKGLPPSYEQYF. The CDR3, as DNA: TGTGCCACCAAGGGACTTCCGCCTTCCTACGAGCAGTACTTC.

The chain couples TRBV18 to TRBJ1-5; 7 nucleotides match TRBD1. Trimming cost V 6 bases and J 5 bases; bases outside gene matches: 10. CDR1 and CDR2 from the germline V gene are KGHSH and LQKENI. The length of the CDR3 is 15 residues. In DNA, the CDR3 is TGTGCCAGCTCCTATGACAGGGCTTTGTATCAGCCCCAGCATTTT. It encodes CASSYDRALYQPQHF.

Only a few counts were recorded for this clone. The rearrangement joins TRBV7-9 to TRBJ1-4, with no clear D. This CDR3 is 13 amino acids long. CDR1 and CDR2 (germline): SEHNR, FQNEAQ (reference sequence). Trimming stripped 6 bases from V and 5 bases from J, with 10 bases between. The CDR3 here is CASSPSMNEKLFF. The DNA for the CDR3 is TGTGCCAGCAGTCCATCAATGAATGAAAAACTGTTTTTT.

This clone appeared a single time. The V call is TRBV19, the J call TRBJ2-2; 8 bases are a match to TRBD2. J was trimmed by 6 bases and V by 4 bases; bases with no gene match: 7. CDR1 and CDR2 (germline): LNHDA, SQIVND (reference sequence). CDR3 size: 15 residues. CDR3 in amino acids: CASSRAGVTAGELFF. The CDR3 bases are TGTGCCAGTAGTAGAGCGGGAGTAACGGCCGGGGAGCTGTTTTTT.